These 5 T cell receptor beta chains came from one sample sequenced in a study of lymphopenia after photon versus proton radiotherapy. The table came from immunoSEQ multiplex PCR; TCRdb's copy has only in-frame clones and leaves some out. Among about 6,100 clones, roughly 90% were seen once, and the ten largest hold 8.5% to 14%. The sample here was peripheral blood, taken from a patient treated with photon-based radiotherapy. The receptors originated from a man aged 60-69 years with cholangiocarcinoma.

J is TRBJ1-2 and V is TRBV4-1; no reliable D call. Trimming stripped 4 bases from V and 4 bases from J, with 19 bases between. The CDR3 sequence is 16 residues long. Germline values: CDR1 MGHRA, CDR2 YSYEKL. The CDR3 region is CASSPSWGGLTYGYTF. DNA of the CDR3: TGCGCCAGCAGCCCTTCGTGGGGAGGCCTTACCTATGGCTACACCTTC.

The chain recombines TRBV7-8 with TRBJ2-7, with D possibly matching TRBD2 (5 bases). Per the germline V gene, CDR1 is SGHVS and CDR2 is FQNEAQ. This CDR3 comprises 11 residues. With 7 bases removed from V and 4 bases from J, the gap between germline ends came to 8 bases. This CDR3 is CASTRGYEQYF. CDR3 DNA sequence: TGTGCCAGCACCCGGGGTTACGAGCAGTACTTC.

The chain carries TRBV28 and TRBJ1-3; D is ambiguous. Germline assignment: CDR1 MDHEN and CDR2 SYDVKM. Trimming pared 5 bases from V and 4 bases from J, leaving 12 bases between. This CDR3 is built from 14 residues. CDR3 loop: CASSRVGSGNTIYF. CDR3 DNA: TGTGCCAGCAGTCGGGTGGGTAGCGGAAACACCATATATTTT.

The J gene is TRBJ2-3, the V gene TRBV5-6, with D possibly being TRBD1 or TRBD2 (6 bases each). CDR3 size: 14 residues. CDR1 is SGHDT and CDR2 is YYEEEE in the germline V gene. Trimming removed 6 bases at V and 5 bases at J, with 16 bases between. CDR3 residues: CASIQSGGVDTQYF. The CDR3, as DNA: TGTGCCAGCATCCAATCCGGGGGCGTAGATACGCAGTATTTT. Drawing the rest from reference TRBV5-6 and TRBJ2-3, the complete variable domain is DAGVTQSPTHLIKTRGQQVTLRCSPKSGHDTVSWYQQALGQGPQFIFQYYEEEERQRGNFPDRFSGHQFPNYSSELNVNALLLGDSALYLCASIQSGGVDTQYFGPGTRLTVL.

In the case of this clone: Compared with germline, one end of the junction differs, possibly owing to a read error. The rearrangement uses TRBV29-1 and TRBJ2-5; D gene unclear. The CDR3 length is 12 residues. Germline V gene data show CDR1 as SQVTM and CDR2 as ANQGSEA. The DNA for the CDR3 is TGCAGCGTTATCGTCCCGCCCCAGACCCAGCACTTC. Its translation: CSVIVPPQTQHF.